Listed below are T cell receptor beta chains from one sample, sequenced in a study of T cell repertoires in cytomegalovirus infection. The antigens these receptors bind are not known. TCRdb ran MiXCR on the reads and lists one entry per CDR3 protein. The sample comprises 380,000 or so distinct CDR3 sequences, about 35% of which are singletons, and 13% rests with the top ten. Material: cultured PBMCs, obtained from culture after CMV antigen stimulation. The origin of the receptors is a human donor in good health (CMV status not recorded). Some clones in this sample may be carry-over from other donors' samples. The CDR3 runs from the conserved cysteine through the conserved F or W. Each record gives: CDR3 protein, CDR3 DNA, D gene, J gene, clone size, V gene. A D gene is named only where the DNA matches it firmly. A clone size is listed for some rows: how often the clone was seen (once, few, many), or a class if it is expanded.

cdr3_aa: CASSGQQMNTEAFF; cdr3_nt: TGTGCCAGCAGCGGACAGCAAATGAACACTGAAGCTTTCTTT; d_call: .; j_call: TRBJ1-1; clone_size: many; v_call: TRBV7-2
cdr3_aa: CATSQRGVGTYEQYF; cdr3_nt: TGTGCCACGTCCCAGAGGGGTGTTGGAACCTACGAGCAGTACTTC; d_call: .; j_call: TRBJ2-7; clone_size: once; v_call: TRBV2
cdr3_aa: CASSLITGGPGSSPLHF; cdr3_nt: TGTGCCAGCAGCTTAATAACAGGGGGACCGGGGAGTTCACCCCTCCACTTT; d_call: TRBD1; j_call: TRBJ1-6; clone_size: .; v_call: TRBV7-8
cdr3_aa: CASSNKIVGGDTQYF; cdr3_nt: TGTGCCAGCAGCAATAAAATAGTAGGTGGAGATACGCAGTATTTT; d_call: .; j_call: TRBJ2-3; clone_size: .; v_call: TRBV5-4
cdr3_aa: CASSLGLVPNTDTQYF; cdr3_nt: TGTGCCAGCAGCTTAGGGTTAGTCCCAAACACAGATACGCAGTATTTT; d_call: .; j_call: TRBJ2-3; clone_size: many; v_call: TRBV7-6
cdr3_aa: CASSRVSWETQYF; cdr3_nt: TGCGCCAGCAGCCGGGTTAGTTGGGAGACCCAGTACTTC; d_call: .; j_call: TRBJ2-5; clone_size: .; v_call: TRBV4-3
cdr3_aa: CASSNGLAGYNEQFF; cdr3_nt: TGTGCCAGTAGTAACGGACTAGCGGGGTACAATGAGCAGTTCTTC; d_call: TRBD2; j_call: TRBJ2-1; clone_size: .; v_call: TRBV19
cdr3_aa: CASSSINEQFF; cdr3_nt: TGTGCCAGCAGTTCTATCAATGAGCAGTTCTTC; d_call: .; j_call: TRBJ2-1; clone_size: many; v_call: TRBV12-3/TRBV12-4
cdr3_aa: CASSQWTGSETQYF; cdr3_nt: TGTGCCAGCAGCCAATGGACAGGTTCGGAGACCCAGTACTTC; d_call: TRBD1; j_call: TRBJ2-5; clone_size: once; v_call: TRBV7-2
cdr3_aa: CASSQGTGGLGYTF; cdr3_nt: TGCGCCAGCAGCCAAGGGACAGGGGGGCTTGGCTACACCTTC; d_call: TRBD1; j_call: TRBJ1-2; clone_size: .; v_call: TRBV4-1
cdr3_aa: CASSMGSSGGEQFDTQYF; cdr3_nt: TGCGCCAGCAGCATGGGAAGTAGCGGAGGGGAGCAGTTTGATACGCAGTATTTT; d_call: .; j_call: TRBJ2-3; clone_size: once; v_call: TRBV5-1
cdr3_aa: CAWSVPGASNQPQHF; cdr3_nt: TGTGCCTGGAGTGTACCGGGGGCTAGCAATCAGCCCCAGCATTTT; d_call: .; j_call: TRBJ1-5; clone_size: .; v_call: TRBV30
cdr3_aa: CASSLGASVSYEQYF; cdr3_nt: TGTGCCAGCAGTTTAGGGGCTAGCGTGTCCTACGAGCAGTACTTC; d_call: .; j_call: TRBJ2-7; clone_size: .; v_call: TRBV27
cdr3_aa: CASSYSPSGSVTGELFF; cdr3_nt: TGTGCCAGCAGTTACTCTCCTAGCGGGAGTGTCACCGGGGAGCTGTTTTTT; d_call: TRBD2; j_call: TRBJ2-2; clone_size: few; v_call: TRBV6-6
cdr3_aa: CSAPPGQGINYGYTF; cdr3_nt: TGCAGTGCTCCGCCGGGACAGGGTATTAACTATGGCTACACCTTC; d_call: TRBD1; j_call: TRBJ1-2; clone_size: .; v_call: TRBV20-1
cdr3_aa: CASRGYGAEAFF; cdr3_nt: TGTGCCAGCAGGGGTTACGGAGCTGAAGCTTTCTTT; d_call: .; j_call: TRBJ1-1; clone_size: .; v_call: TRBV11-2
cdr3_aa: CASSPVRREQYF; cdr3_nt: TGTGCCAGCAGTCCCGTCCGGCGAGAGCAGTACTTC; d_call: .; j_call: TRBJ2-7; clone_size: once; v_call: TRBV6-2/TRBV6-3
cdr3_aa: CASSVVFRSNEQFF; cdr3_nt: TGTGCCAGCAGCGTAGTCTTTAGGAGTAATGAGCAGTTCTTC; d_call: .; j_call: TRBJ2-1; clone_size: .; v_call: TRBV9
cdr3_aa: CASSVRLAALSYNEQFF; cdr3_nt: TGTGCCAGTAGTGTTCGACTAGCGGCCTTATCCTACAATGAGCAGTTCTTC; d_call: TRBD2; j_call: TRBJ2-1; clone_size: .; v_call: TRBV19
cdr3_aa: CASGQTSGRASNEQFF; cdr3_nt: TGTGCCAGCGGACAGACTAGCGGGAGGGCCTCGAATGAGCAGTTCTTC; d_call: TRBD2; j_call: TRBJ2-1; clone_size: .; v_call: TRBV6-2/TRBV6-3
cdr3_aa: CAISEREGPSDEQYF; cdr3_nt: TGTGCCATCAGTGAGCGAGAGGGCCCCTCGGACGAGCAGTACTTC; d_call: .; j_call: TRBJ2-7; clone_size: once; v_call: TRBV10-3
cdr3_aa: CASSGMKTSGSYEQFF; cdr3_nt: TGTGCCAGCAGCGGAATGAAGACTAGCGGGAGCTATGAGCAGTTCTTC; d_call: TRBD2; j_call: TRBJ2-1; clone_size: .; v_call: TRBV4-2
cdr3_aa: CASSGARTVRSEAFF; cdr3_nt: TGTGCCAGCAGCGGAGCACGGACCGTAAGGTCTGAAGCTTTCTTT; d_call: .; j_call: TRBJ1-1; clone_size: few; v_call: TRBV7-8
cdr3_aa: CASSLGERGPYEQYF; cdr3_nt: TGTGCCAGCAGCTTAGGAGAGCGGGGGCCGTACGAGCAGTACTTC; d_call: TRBD2; j_call: TRBJ2-7; clone_size: .; v_call: TRBV7-4
cdr3_aa: CASRPDNNSPLHF; cdr3_nt: TGTGCCAGTAGACCGGACAACAATTCACCCCTCCACTTT; d_call: .; j_call: TRBJ1-6; clone_size: .; v_call: TRBV19
cdr3_aa: CASSIRSGQVPEAFF; cdr3_nt: TGTGCCAGTAGTATTAGGTCGGGACAGGTGCCTGAAGCTTTCTTT; d_call: TRBD1; j_call: TRBJ1-1; clone_size: few; v_call: TRBV19
cdr3_aa: CASSPTHEKLFF; cdr3_nt: TGTGCCAGCTCACCCACTCACGAAAAACTGTTTTTT; d_call: .; j_call: TRBJ1-4; clone_size: .; v_call: TRBV18
cdr3_aa: CASSPTLASSYNEQFF; cdr3_nt: TGTGCCAGCAGCCCAACACTAGCGAGCTCCTACAATGAGCAGTTCTTC; d_call: TRBD2; j_call: TRBJ2-1; clone_size: .; v_call: TRBV6-5
cdr3_aa: CATLLRQGLNEQFF; cdr3_nt: TGTGCCACCCTACTTCGACAGGGTTTGAATGAGCAGTTCTTC; d_call: TRBD1; j_call: TRBJ2-1; clone_size: .; v_call: TRBV6-1
cdr3_aa: CASSHRAGANYGYTF; cdr3_nt: TGTGCCAGTAGTCATAGGGCAGGGGCGAACTATGGCTACACCTTC; d_call: .; j_call: TRBJ1-2; clone_size: .; v_call: TRBV19
cdr3_aa: CASSFGGLGSGELFF; cdr3_nt: TGTGCCAGCAGTTTCGGAGGGCTTGGCTCCGGGGAGCTGTTTTTT; d_call: .; j_call: TRBJ2-2; clone_size: .; v_call: TRBV12-3/TRBV12-4
cdr3_aa: CASSREATNEKLFF; cdr3_nt: TGCGCCAGCAGCCGTGAAGCAACTAATGAAAAACTGTTTTTT; d_call: .; j_call: TRBJ1-4; clone_size: .; v_call: TRBV4-1
cdr3_aa: CASSPQGRGYTF; cdr3_nt: TGTGCCAGCAGTCCCCAGGGTCGGGGCTACACCTTC; d_call: .; j_call: TRBJ1-2; clone_size: .; v_call: TRBV27
cdr3_aa: CSAEEDRSAEAFF; cdr3_nt: TGCAGTGCCGAGGAGGACAGGTCGGCTGAAGCTTTCTTT; d_call: TRBD1; j_call: TRBJ1-1; clone_size: .; v_call: TRBV20-1
cdr3_aa: CASSLALGTSNGALHF; cdr3_nt: TGTGCCAGCAGCTTAGCCTTGGGGACCTCGAATGGGGCCCTCCACTTT; d_call: .; j_call: TRBJ1-6; clone_size: .; v_call: TRBV7-9
cdr3_aa: CASSLGGQGPQGETQYF; cdr3_nt: TGTGCCAGCAGCTTAGGGGGACAGGGCCCCCAGGGGGAGACCCAGTACTTC; d_call: TRBD1; j_call: TRBJ2-5; clone_size: .; v_call: TRBV13
cdr3_aa: CASGEVVYSPLHF; cdr3_nt: TGTGCCAGCGGTGAAGTGGTCTATTCACCCCTCCACTTT; d_call: .; j_call: TRBJ1-6; clone_size: .; v_call: TRBV27
cdr3_aa: CASSLFVALDEQYF; cdr3_nt: TGTGCCAGCAGCTTATTTGTGGCTTTGGACGAGCAGTACTTC; d_call: .; j_call: TRBJ2-7; clone_size: .; v_call: TRBV11-2
cdr3_aa: CATSAQGTETQYF; cdr3_nt: TGTGCCACCAGTGCCCAGGGGACGGAGACCCAGTACTTC; d_call: .; j_call: TRBJ2-5; clone_size: .; v_call: TRBV24-1
cdr3_aa: CASSVVYGNTEAFF; cdr3_nt: TGTGCCAGCAGTGTAGTGTACGGGAACACTGAAGCTTTCTTT; d_call: .; j_call: TRBJ1-1; clone_size: .; v_call: TRBV2
cdr3_aa: CASRAGQSGYTF; cdr3_nt: TGTGCCAGCAGAGCTGGACAGTCTGGCTACACCTTC; d_call: .; j_call: TRBJ1-2; clone_size: .; v_call: TRBV6-2/TRBV6-3
cdr3_aa: CASTSPVYEQYF; cdr3_nt: TGTGCCAGCACCTCGCCTGTCTACGAGCAGTACTTC; d_call: .; j_call: TRBJ2-7; clone_size: few; v_call: TRBV6-2/TRBV6-3
cdr3_aa: CASSQDRIVVADTQYF; cdr3_nt: TGCGCCAGCAGCCAAGATCGCATAGTTGTGGCAGATACGCAGTATTTT; d_call: .; j_call: TRBJ2-3; clone_size: few; v_call: TRBV4-3
cdr3_aa: CASRVPGLGVENEQFF; cdr3_nt: TGTGCCAGCAGGGTCCCGGGACTAGGAGTCGAGAATGAGCAGTTCTTC; d_call: TRBD2; j_call: TRBJ2-1; clone_size: many; v_call: TRBV7-2
cdr3_aa: CASSLVASPGELFF; cdr3_nt: TGTGCCAGCAGCTTAGTAGCTAGCCCCGGGGAGCTGTTTTTT; d_call: .; j_call: TRBJ2-2; clone_size: few; v_call: TRBV7-6
cdr3_aa: CASRSTGARTEAFF; cdr3_nt: TGTGCCAGCAGGTCGACAGGGGCGCGTACTGAAGCTTTCTTT; d_call: TRBD1; j_call: TRBJ1-1; clone_size: .; v_call: TRBV7-3
cdr3_aa: CASSLGGDPEAFF; cdr3_nt: TGTGCCAGCAGTTTAGGGGGGGACCCTGAAGCTTTCTTT; d_call: .; j_call: TRBJ1-1; clone_size: .; v_call: TRBV28
cdr3_aa: CSATRQAPYGYTF; cdr3_nt: TGCAGTGCTACTCGACAGGCTCCTTATGGCTACACCTTC; d_call: .; j_call: TRBJ1-2; clone_size: few; v_call: TRBV20-1
cdr3_aa: CASSPPITELAGELFF; cdr3_nt: TGTGCCAGCTCACCACCGATAACAGAACTCGCGGGGGAGCTGTTTTTT; d_call: .; j_call: TRBJ2-2; clone_size: .; v_call: TRBV18
cdr3_aa: CSVEGQGWSYGYTF; cdr3_nt: TGCAGCGTTGAGGGACAGGGCTGGAGCTATGGCTACACCTTC; d_call: TRBD1; j_call: TRBJ1-2; clone_size: .; v_call: TRBV29-1
cdr3_aa: CASGCPESGRSYEQYF; cdr3_nt: TGTGCTAGTGGTTGCCCAGAGAGCGGGAGAAGCTACGAGCAGTACTTC; d_call: TRBD2; j_call: TRBJ2-7; clone_size: .; v_call: TRBV12-5
cdr3_aa: CASSLRMGNQPQHF; cdr3_nt: TGTGCCAGCAGTCTGAGGATGGGGAACCAGCCCCAGCATTTT; d_call: .; j_call: TRBJ1-5; clone_size: .; v_call: TRBV6-2/TRBV6-3
cdr3_aa: CASNDGAMNTGELFF; cdr3_nt: TGTGCCAGTAACGACGGGGCCATGAACACCGGGGAGCTGTTTTTT; d_call: .; j_call: TRBJ2-2; clone_size: many; v_call: TRBV19
cdr3_aa: CASSSLDRQNTEAFF; cdr3_nt: TGTGCCAGCAGCTCCTTGGACAGACAGAACACTGAAGCTTTCTTT; d_call: .; j_call: TRBJ1-1; clone_size: .; v_call: TRBV13
cdr3_aa: CASSLIQGGDYGYTF; cdr3_nt: TGTGCCAGCAGCTTAATACAGGGAGGGGACTATGGCTACACCTTC; d_call: .; j_call: TRBJ1-2; clone_size: .; v_call: TRBV7-2
cdr3_aa: CASSPGQNEKLFF; cdr3_nt: TGTGCCAGCAGCCCGGGACAGAATGAAAAACTGTTTTTT; d_call: TRBD1; j_call: TRBJ1-4; clone_size: .; v_call: TRBV3-1
cdr3_aa: CASSPGADNYGYTF; cdr3_nt: TGTGCCAGCAGCCCAGGGGCGGATAACTATGGCTACACCTTC; d_call: .; j_call: TRBJ1-2; clone_size: .; v_call: TRBV7-9
cdr3_aa: CASSPGRTGQIAKNTEAFF; cdr3_nt: TGTGCCAGCAGCCCAGGCAGGACGGGACAAATTGCGAAGAACACTGAAGCTTTCTTT; d_call: .; j_call: TRBJ1-1; clone_size: .; v_call: TRBV7-2
cdr3_aa: CASSYSNYEQYF; cdr3_nt: TGTGCCAGCAGTTACTCGAACTACGAGCAGTACTTC; d_call: .; j_call: TRBJ2-7; clone_size: .; v_call: TRBV6-6
cdr3_aa: CASSPGSGFSSYNEQFF; cdr3_nt: TGTGCCAGCAGCCCCGGATCGGGCTTCAGCTCCTACAATGAGCAGTTCTTC; d_call: .; j_call: TRBJ2-1; clone_size: .; v_call: TRBV7-2